This T cell receptor beta chain stems from a study of technical replicates of blood from a few donors. This CDR3 is built from 16 residues. V was clipped by 4 bases and J by 3 bases; unmatched bases: 9. Germline lookup yields CDR1 SGHAT and CDR2 FQNNGV. Clones were read by immunoSEQ multiplex PCR, and TCRdb kept only the in-frame ones, dropping some. The table shows 60,000 to 80,000 clones, with about 91% occurring only once. Sequencing was performed on T cells isolated from PBMCs. The chain links TRBV11-2 to TRBJ2-3; 8 nucleotides match TRBD1. This receptor was taken from a human donor in good health. CDR3 amino acids: CASSSPAGTGTDTQYF. The CDR3 region has the DNA TGTGCCAGCAGCTCCCCGGCAGGGACAGGTACAGATACGCAGTATTTT.